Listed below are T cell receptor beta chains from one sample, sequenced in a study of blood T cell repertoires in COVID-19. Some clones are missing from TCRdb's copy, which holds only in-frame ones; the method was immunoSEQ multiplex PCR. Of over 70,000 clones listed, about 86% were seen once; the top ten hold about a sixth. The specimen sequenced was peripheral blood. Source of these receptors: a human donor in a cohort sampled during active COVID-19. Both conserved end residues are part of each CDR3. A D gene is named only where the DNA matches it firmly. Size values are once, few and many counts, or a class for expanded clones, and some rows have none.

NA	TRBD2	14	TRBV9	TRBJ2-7	CASSVGLAGEEQYF	TGTGCCAGCAGCGTAGGACTAGCGGGAGAAGAGCAGTACTTC
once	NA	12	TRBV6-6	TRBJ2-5	CASSRQEETQYF	TGTGCCAGCAGCCGACAGGAAGAGACCCAGTACTTC
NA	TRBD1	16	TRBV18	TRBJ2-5	CASSPIKQGAQETQYF	TGTGCCAGCTCACCGATCAAACAGGGGGCCCAAGAGACCCAGTACTTC
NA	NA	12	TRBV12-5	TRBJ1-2	CASGSGQSGYTF	TGTGCTAGTGGTTCAGGACAGAGTGGCTACACCTTC
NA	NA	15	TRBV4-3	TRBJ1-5	CASSQDTGVNQPQHF	TGCGCCAGCAGCCAAGATACCGGGGTCAATCAGCCCCAGCATTTT
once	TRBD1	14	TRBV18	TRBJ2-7	CASSPRGTGYEQYF	TGTGCCAGCTCACCACGCGGGACAGGCTACGAGCAGTACTTC
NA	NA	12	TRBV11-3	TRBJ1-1	CASSFRGTEAFF	TGTGCCAGCAGCTTTCGGGGGACTGAAGCTTTCTTT
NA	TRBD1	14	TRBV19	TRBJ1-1	CATSRDRMNTEAFF	TGTGCCACGTCCCGGGACAGAATGAACACTGAAGCTTTCTTT
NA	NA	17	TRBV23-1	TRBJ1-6	CASSHRPSGLNNSPLHF	TGCGCCAGCAGTCACAGGCCTTCGGGACTCAATAATTCACCCCTCCACTTT
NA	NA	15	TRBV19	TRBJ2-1	CASSIDHSSYNEQFF	TGTGCCAGTAGTATAGATCACAGCTCCTACAATGAGCAGTTCTTC